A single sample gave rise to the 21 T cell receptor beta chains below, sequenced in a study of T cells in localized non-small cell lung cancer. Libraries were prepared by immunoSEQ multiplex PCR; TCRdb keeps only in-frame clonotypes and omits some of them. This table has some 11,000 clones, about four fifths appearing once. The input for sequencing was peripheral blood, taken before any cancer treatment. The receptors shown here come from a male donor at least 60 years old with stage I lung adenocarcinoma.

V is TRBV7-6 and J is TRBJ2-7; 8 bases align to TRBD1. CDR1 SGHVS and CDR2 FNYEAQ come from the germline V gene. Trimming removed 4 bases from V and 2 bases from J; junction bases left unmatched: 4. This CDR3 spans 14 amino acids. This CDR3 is CASSSGQEPYEQYF. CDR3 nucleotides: TGTGCCAGCAGCTCGGGACAGGAGCCCTACGAGCAGTACTTC.

The CDR3 coding sequence is TGTGCCAGCAGCGGACTGGGGGGACGGGAGAACACTGAAGCTTTCTTT. Protein: CASSGLGGRENTEAFF. The gene calls are TRBV9 and TRBJ1-1; the D gene is possibly TRBD1 (5 bases). The germline V gene encodes CDR1 SGDLS and CDR2 YYNGEE. V lost 3 bases and J 1 base, leaving 16 bases between the germline ends. This CDR3 is built from 16 residues.

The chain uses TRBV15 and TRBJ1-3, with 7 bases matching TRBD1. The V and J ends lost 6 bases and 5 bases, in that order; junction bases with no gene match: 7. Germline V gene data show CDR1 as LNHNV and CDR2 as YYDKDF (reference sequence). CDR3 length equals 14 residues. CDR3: CATREDRDRNTIYF. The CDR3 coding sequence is TGTGCCACCAGGGAAGACAGGGATAGAAACACCATATATTTT.

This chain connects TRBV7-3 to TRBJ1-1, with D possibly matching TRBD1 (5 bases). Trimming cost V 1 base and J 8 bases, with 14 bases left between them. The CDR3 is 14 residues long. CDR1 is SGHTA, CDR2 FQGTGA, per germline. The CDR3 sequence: CASSLKSGVTEAFF. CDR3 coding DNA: TGTGCCAGCAGCTTAAAATCGGGGGTTACGGAAGCTTTCTTT. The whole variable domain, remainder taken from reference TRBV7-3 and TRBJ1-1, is GAGVSQTPSNKVTEKGKYVELRCDPISGHTALYWYRQSLGQGPEFLIYFQGTGAADDSGLPNDRFFAVRPEGSVSTLKIQRTERGDSAVYLCASSLKSGVTEAFFGQGTRLTVV.

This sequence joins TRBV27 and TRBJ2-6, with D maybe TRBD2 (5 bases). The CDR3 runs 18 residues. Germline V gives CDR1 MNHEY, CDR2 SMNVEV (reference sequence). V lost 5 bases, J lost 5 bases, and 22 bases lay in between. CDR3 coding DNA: TGTGCCAGCAGTGTTGGAGGCTGGCTACAAAGTCGGGCCAACGTCCTGACTTTC. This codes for CASSVGGWLQSRANVLTF.

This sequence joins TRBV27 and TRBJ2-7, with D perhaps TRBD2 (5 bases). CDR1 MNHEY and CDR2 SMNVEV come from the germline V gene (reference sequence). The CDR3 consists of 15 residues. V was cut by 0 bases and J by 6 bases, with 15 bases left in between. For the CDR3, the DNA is TGTGCCAGCAGTTTATCCTTGGGGAGACAAGGCGAGCAGTACTTC. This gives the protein CASSLSLGRQGEQYF.

CDR3 loop: CSASLNEQFF. In DNA form, the CDR3 reads TGCAGTGCTAGTCTCAATGAGCAGTTCTTC. The chain recombines TRBV20-1 with TRBJ2-1; D is uncertain. CDR1 and CDR2 (germline): DFQATT, SNEGSKA (reference sequence). Trimming removed 3 bases at V and 6 bases at J, with 3 bases between. The CDR3 length is 10 residues.

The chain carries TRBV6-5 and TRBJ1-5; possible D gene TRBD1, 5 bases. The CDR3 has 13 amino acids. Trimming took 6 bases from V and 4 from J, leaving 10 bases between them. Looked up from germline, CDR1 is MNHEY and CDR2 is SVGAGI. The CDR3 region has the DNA TGTGCCAGCAGGGGACGGAGGAATCAGCCCCAGCATTTT. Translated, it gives CASRGRRNQPQHF.

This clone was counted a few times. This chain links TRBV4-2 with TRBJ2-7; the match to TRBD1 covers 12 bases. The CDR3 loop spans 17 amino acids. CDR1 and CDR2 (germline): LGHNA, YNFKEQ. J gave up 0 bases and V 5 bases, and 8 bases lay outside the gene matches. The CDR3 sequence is CASSINLGQGASYEQYF. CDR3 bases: TGTGCCAGCAGCATTAACCTGGGACAGGGGGCCTCCTACGAGCAGTACTTC.

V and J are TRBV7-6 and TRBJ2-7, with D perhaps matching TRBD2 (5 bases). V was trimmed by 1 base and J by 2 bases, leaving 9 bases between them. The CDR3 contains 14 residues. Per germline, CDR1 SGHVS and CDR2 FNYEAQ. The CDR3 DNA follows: TGTGCCAGCAGCTTAGAGGCGGGTCCCTACGAGCAGTACTTC. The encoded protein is CASSLEAGPYEQYF. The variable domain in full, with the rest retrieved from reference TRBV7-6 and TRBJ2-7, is GAGVSQSPRYKVTKRGQDVALRCDPISGHVSLYWYRQALGQGPEFLTYFNYEAQQDKSGLPNDRFSAERPEGSISTLTIQRTEQRDSAMYRCASSLEAGPYEQYFGPGTRLTVT.

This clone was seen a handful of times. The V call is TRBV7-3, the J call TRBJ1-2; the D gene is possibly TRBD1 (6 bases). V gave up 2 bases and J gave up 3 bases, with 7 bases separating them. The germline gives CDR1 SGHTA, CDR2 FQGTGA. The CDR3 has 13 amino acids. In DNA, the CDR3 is TGTGCCAGCAGCTTAGCAGGGGACTATGGCTACACCTTC. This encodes CASSLAGDYGYTF. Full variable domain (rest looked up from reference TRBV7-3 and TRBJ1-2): GAGVSQTPSNKVTEKGKYVELRCDPISGHTALYWYRQSLGQGPEFLIYFQGTGAADDSGLPNDRFFAVRPEGSVSTLKIQRTERGDSAVYLCASSLAGDYGYTFGSGTRLTVV.

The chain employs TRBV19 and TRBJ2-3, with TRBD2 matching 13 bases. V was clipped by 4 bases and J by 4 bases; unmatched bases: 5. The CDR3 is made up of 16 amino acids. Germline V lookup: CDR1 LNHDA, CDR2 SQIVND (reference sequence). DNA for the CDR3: TGTGCCAGTAGTACGCGGACTAGCGGGAGTCCAGATACGCAGTATTTT. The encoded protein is CASSTRTSGSPDTQYF.

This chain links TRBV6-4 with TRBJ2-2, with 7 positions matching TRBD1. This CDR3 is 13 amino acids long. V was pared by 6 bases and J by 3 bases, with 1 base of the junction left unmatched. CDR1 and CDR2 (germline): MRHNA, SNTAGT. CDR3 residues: CASRTGHTGELFF. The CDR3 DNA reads TGTGCCAGCAGGACAGGGCACACCGGGGAGCTGTTTTTT.

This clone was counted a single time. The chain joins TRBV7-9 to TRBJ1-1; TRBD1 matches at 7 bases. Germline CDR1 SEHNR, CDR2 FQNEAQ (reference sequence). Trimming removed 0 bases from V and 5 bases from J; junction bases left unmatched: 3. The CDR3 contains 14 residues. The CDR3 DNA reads TGTGCCAGCAGCTTAGCGACAGGGAGGACTGAAGCTTTCTTT. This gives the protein CASSLATGRTEAFF.

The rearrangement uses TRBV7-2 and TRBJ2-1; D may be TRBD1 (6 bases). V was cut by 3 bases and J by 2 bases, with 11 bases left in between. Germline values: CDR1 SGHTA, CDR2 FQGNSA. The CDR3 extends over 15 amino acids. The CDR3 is CASSFDRNTYNEQFF. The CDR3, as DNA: TGTGCCAGCAGCTTTGACAGGAACACCTACAATGAGCAGTTCTTC.

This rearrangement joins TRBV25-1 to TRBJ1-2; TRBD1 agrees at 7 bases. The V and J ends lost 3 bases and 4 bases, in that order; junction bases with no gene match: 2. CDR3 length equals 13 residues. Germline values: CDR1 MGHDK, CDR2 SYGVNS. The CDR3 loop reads CASSETGIYGYTF. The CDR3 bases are TGTGCCAGCAGTGAGACAGGGATCTATGGCTACACCTTC.

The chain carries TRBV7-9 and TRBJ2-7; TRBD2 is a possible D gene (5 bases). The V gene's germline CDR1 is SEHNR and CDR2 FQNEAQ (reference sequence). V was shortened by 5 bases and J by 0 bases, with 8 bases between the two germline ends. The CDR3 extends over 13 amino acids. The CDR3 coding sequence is TGTGCCAGCAGCGAGGGAAGCTCCTACGAGCAGTACTTC. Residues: CASSEGSSYEQYF.

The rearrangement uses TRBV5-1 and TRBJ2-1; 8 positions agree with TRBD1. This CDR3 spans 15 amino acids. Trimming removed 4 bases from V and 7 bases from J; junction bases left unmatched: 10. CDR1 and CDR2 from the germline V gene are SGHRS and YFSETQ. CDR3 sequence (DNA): TGCGCCAGCAGCCCTCCCCAGGACAGGGCGAATGAGCAGTTCTTC. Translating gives CASSPPQDRANEQFF. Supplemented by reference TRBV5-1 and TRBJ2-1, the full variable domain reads KAGVTQTPRYLIKTRGQQVTLSCSPISGHRSVSWYQQTPGQGLQFLFEYFSETQRNKGNFPGRFSGRQFSNSRSEMNVSTLELGDSALYLCASSPPQDRANEQFFGPGTRLTVL.

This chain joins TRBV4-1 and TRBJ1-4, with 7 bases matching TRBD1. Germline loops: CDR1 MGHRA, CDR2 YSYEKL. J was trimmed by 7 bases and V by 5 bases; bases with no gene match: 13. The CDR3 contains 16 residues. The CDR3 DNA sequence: TGCGCCAGCAGCTCTCTCACGGGAACAGGGGTTGAAAAACTGTTTTTT. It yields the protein CASSSLTGTGVEKLFF.

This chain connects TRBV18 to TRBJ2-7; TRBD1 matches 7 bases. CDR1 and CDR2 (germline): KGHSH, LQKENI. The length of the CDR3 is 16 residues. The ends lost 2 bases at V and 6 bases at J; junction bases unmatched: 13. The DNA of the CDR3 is TGTGCCAGCTCACCAAAATCCGGACAGGCCGTTTCCGAGCAGTACTTC. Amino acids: CASSPKSGQAVSEQYF.

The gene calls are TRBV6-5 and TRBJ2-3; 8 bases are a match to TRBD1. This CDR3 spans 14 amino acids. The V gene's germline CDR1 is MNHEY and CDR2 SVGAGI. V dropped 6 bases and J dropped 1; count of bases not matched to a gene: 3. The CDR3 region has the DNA TGTGCCAGCAGCCCGGGACAGGGCACAGATACGCAGTATTTT. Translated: CASSPGQGTDTQYF.